These T cell receptor beta chains were read from a single sample in a study of CD8 T cells in ankylosing spondylitis. TCRdb itself ran the 5' RACE reads through MiXCR, one entry per CDR3 protein. The sample consists of about 160,000 distinct CDR3 sequences, approximately 44% of them appearing once. Material: synovial fluid, either unsorted or a sorted T cell fraction (not recorded which). The receptors here all came from a male donor with ankylosing spondylitis. Each CDR3 is given with its conserved first and last residue. The D gene is left open where the match is weak. Only some rows state a clone size, as once, few, many or a class for expanded clones.

clone_size: .; d_call: .; v_call: TRBV2; j_call: TRBJ2-4; cdr3_nt: TGTGCCAGCAGTGAAGAACATACACTAGCCAAAAACATTCAGTACTTC; cdr3_aa: CASSEEHTLAKNIQYF
clone_size: few; d_call: TRBD2; v_call: TRBV27; j_call: TRBJ2-1; cdr3_nt: TGTGCCAGCAGTTCTCTACCTAGCGGGGGGGACAATGAGCAGTTCTTC; cdr3_aa: CASSSLPSGGDNEQFF
clone_size: .; d_call: .; v_call: TRBV29-1; j_call: TRBJ2-7; cdr3_nt: TGCAGCGTAACCGGAGGGAGCTCCTACGAGCAGTACTTC; cdr3_aa: CSVTGGSSYEQYF
clone_size: .; d_call: TRBD2; v_call: TRBV20-1; j_call: TRBJ2-3; cdr3_nt: TGCAGTGCTAGAGATTATAGCGGGAGGATTACAGATACGCAGTATTTT; cdr3_aa: CSARDYSGRITDTQYF
clone_size: few; d_call: .; v_call: TRBV10-3; j_call: TRBJ1-5; cdr3_nt: TGTGCCATCAGCCAACACCCTCAAAGGAATCAGCCCCAGCATTTT; cdr3_aa: CAISQHPQRNQPQHF
clone_size: many; d_call: .; v_call: TRBV24-1; j_call: TRBJ2-1; cdr3_nt: TGTGCCACCAGTGATTTGATTTTTAGCGGCCGCTACAATGAGCAGTTCTTC; cdr3_aa: CATSDLIFSGRYNEQFF
clone_size: .; d_call: .; v_call: TRBV11-3; j_call: TRBJ2-7; cdr3_nt: TGTGCCAGCAGCCCACGTCGGACAGTTAAGACCTACGAGCAGTACTTC; cdr3_aa: CASSPRRTVKTYEQYF
clone_size: .; d_call: .; v_call: TRBV9; j_call: TRBJ2-7; cdr3_nt: TGTGCCAGCAGCGTAGGCGGTAGGGGAGCCTACGAGCAGTACTTC; cdr3_aa: CASSVGGRGAYEQYF
clone_size: .; d_call: TRBD1; v_call: TRBV9; j_call: TRBJ2-1; cdr3_nt: TGTGCCAGCAGCGCCCAAACCAGGGGGCCCGTAGTCGATGAGCAGTTCTTC; cdr3_aa: CASSAQTRGPVVDEQFF
clone_size: .; d_call: TRBD1; v_call: TRBV9; j_call: TRBJ1-6; cdr3_nt: TGTGCCAGCAGCGCCGACCGCGGACAGGAGTATAATTCACCCCTCCACTTT; cdr3_aa: CASSADRGQEYNSPLHF
clone_size: few; d_call: .; v_call: TRBV12-3/TRBV12-4; j_call: TRBJ2-5; cdr3_nt: TGTGCCAGCAACCATATTGACAGCGCAGGGGAGACCCAGTACTTC; cdr3_aa: CASNHIDSAGETQYF
clone_size: many; d_call: .; v_call: TRBV7-2; j_call: TRBJ2-3; cdr3_nt: TGTGCCAGCAGCCCCCTACCTATATCTAGCACAGATACGCAGTATTTT; cdr3_aa: CASSPLPISSTDTQYF
clone_size: few; d_call: TRBD2; v_call: TRBV12-3/TRBV12-4; j_call: TRBJ2-2; cdr3_nt: TGTGCCAGCAGTCCACCCTTTGCGGGAGAGGAGCTGTTTTTT; cdr3_aa: CASSPPFAGEELFF
clone_size: .; d_call: TRBD2; v_call: TRBV5-1; j_call: TRBJ2-1; cdr3_nt: TGCGCCAGCAGCCCGCACCTAGCGGGGTCTCACAATGAGCAGTTCTTC; cdr3_aa: CASSPHLAGSHNEQFF
clone_size: .; d_call: .; v_call: TRBV19; j_call: TRBJ2-7; cdr3_nt: TGTGCCAGTACTCCAACAGGGTGGGGCGAGCAGTACTTC; cdr3_aa: CASTPTGWGEQYF
clone_size: .; d_call: .; v_call: TRBV5-4; j_call: TRBJ1-2; cdr3_nt: TGTGCCAGCAGCTTTAGGACCTATAACTATGGCTACACCTTC; cdr3_aa: CASSFRTYNYGYTF
clone_size: .; d_call: .; v_call: TRBV7-8; j_call: TRBJ1-6; cdr3_nt: TGTGCCAGCAGCGCGAAGAGATTTAGGAATTCACCCCTCCACTTT; cdr3_aa: CASSAKRFRNSPLHF
clone_size: many; d_call: .; v_call: TRBV7-9; j_call: TRBJ2-7; cdr3_nt: TGTGCCAGCAGCTCCTCGTCGCCCTACGAGCAGTACTTC; cdr3_aa: CASSSSSPYEQYF
clone_size: few; d_call: .; v_call: TRBV7-2; j_call: TRBJ2-7; cdr3_nt: TGTGCCAGCAGCTTAGAGGGTTGGGATTACGAGCAGTACTTC; cdr3_aa: CASSLEGWDYEQYF
clone_size: .; d_call: .; v_call: TRBV12-3/TRBV12-4; j_call: TRBJ2-1; cdr3_nt: TGTGCCAGCAGCCAGACTAGTGGGTACAATGAGCAGTTCTTC; cdr3_aa: CASSQTSGYNEQFF
clone_size: .; d_call: TRBD2; v_call: TRBV12-3/TRBV12-4; j_call: TRBJ2-1; cdr3_nt: TGTGCCAGCATGTACGAGCGGGAGGGTGACAATGAGCAGTTCTTC; cdr3_aa: CASMYEREGDNEQFF
clone_size: .; d_call: .; v_call: TRBV4-1; j_call: TRBJ1-5; cdr3_nt: TGCGCCAGCAGCCAGGGTTGGACAGACCATAGCAATCAGCCCCAGCATTTT; cdr3_aa: CASSQGWTDHSNQPQHF
clone_size: few; d_call: .; v_call: TRBV12-3/TRBV12-4; j_call: TRBJ2-1; cdr3_nt: TGTGCCAGCAGTTCACCGACAAGTGAGCAGTTCTTC; cdr3_aa: CASSSPTSEQFF
clone_size: .; d_call: TRBD1; v_call: TRBV4-1; j_call: TRBJ2-7; cdr3_nt: TGCGCCAGCAGCCCTGGACAGGGCGGCTACGAGCAGTACTTC; cdr3_aa: CASSPGQGGYEQYF
clone_size: .; d_call: .; v_call: TRBV29-1; j_call: TRBJ1-4; cdr3_nt: TGCAGCGTTGGCTCTGGAGGTAGGAATGAAAAACTGTTTTTT; cdr3_aa: CSVGSGGRNEKLFF
clone_size: .; d_call: .; v_call: TRBV4-3; j_call: TRBJ2-7; cdr3_nt: TGCGCCAGCAGTTGCGCAGGGTATCTCCACGAGCAGTACTTC; cdr3_aa: CASSCAGYLHEQYF
clone_size: few; d_call: .; v_call: TRBV28; j_call: TRBJ2-1; cdr3_nt: TGTGCCAGCAGTATATGGAGGGGGGGCTACAATGAGCAGTTCTTC; cdr3_aa: CASSIWRGGYNEQFF
clone_size: .; d_call: .; v_call: TRBV5-4; j_call: TRBJ1-1; cdr3_nt: TGTGCCAGCAGCCCCGAGGACGGGTTTGAAGCTTTCTTT; cdr3_aa: CASSPEDGFEAFF
clone_size: .; d_call: .; v_call: TRBV5-1; j_call: TRBJ2-7; cdr3_nt: TGCGCCAGCAGCTTGATGGGACACCTCTCCTACGAGCAGTACTTC; cdr3_aa: CASSLMGHLSYEQYF
clone_size: .; d_call: .; v_call: TRBV27; j_call: TRBJ1-1; cdr3_nt: TGTGCCAGCAGTTCAGGGATGGCAAACACTGAAGCTTTCTTT; cdr3_aa: CASSSGMANTEAFF
clone_size: .; d_call: TRBD2; v_call: TRBV6-5; j_call: TRBJ2-2; cdr3_nt: TGTGCCAGCAGTTACTTCCTAGCGGGAGGGGTGGGACCCGGGGAGCTGTTTTTT; cdr3_aa: CASSYFLAGGVGPGELFF
clone_size: .; d_call: .; v_call: TRBV29-1; j_call: TRBJ2-5; cdr3_nt: TGCAGCGTTGAATGGGGGAGAGAGACCCAGTACTTC; cdr3_aa: CSVEWGRETQYF
clone_size: few; d_call: .; v_call: TRBV12-3/TRBV12-4; j_call: TRBJ1-6; cdr3_nt: TGTGCCAGCAGTTTAGGAAATTCACCCCTCCACTTT; cdr3_aa: CASSLGNSPLHF
clone_size: .; d_call: TRBD2; v_call: TRBV24-1; j_call: TRBJ2-3; cdr3_nt: TGTGCCACCAGCGGGGGGGTAACAGATACGCAGTATTTT; cdr3_aa: CATSGGVTDTQYF
clone_size: .; d_call: TRBD1; v_call: TRBV12-3/TRBV12-4; j_call: TRBJ2-3; cdr3_nt: TGTGCCAGCAGCACCGGACAGGGGAGAACGGCATACATTACGCAGTATTTT; cdr3_aa: CASSTGQGRTAYITQYF
clone_size: few; d_call: .; v_call: TRBV20-1; j_call: TRBJ2-7; cdr3_nt: TGCAGTGCTAGCGGGCGGGGAAACTACGAGCAGTACTTC; cdr3_aa: CSASGRGNYEQYF
clone_size: .; d_call: .; v_call: TRBV10-3; j_call: TRBJ2-7; cdr3_nt: TGTGCCATCAGTGACCCACTAGCCCGGGAGCAGTACTTC; cdr3_aa: CAISDPLAREQYF
clone_size: few; d_call: .; v_call: TRBV5-1; j_call: TRBJ2-1; cdr3_nt: TGCGCCAGCAGCTTGGATCTCAGATTTTCCTCCTACAATGAGCAGTTCTTC; cdr3_aa: CASSLDLRFSSYNEQFF
clone_size: .; d_call: TRBD1; v_call: TRBV6-1; j_call: TRBJ1-1; cdr3_nt: TGTGCCAGCACCCGAGGGGACAGGGTGCCCACTGAAGCTTTCTTT; cdr3_aa: CASTRGDRVPTEAFF
clone_size: few; d_call: TRBD2; v_call: TRBV20-1; j_call: TRBJ2-7; cdr3_nt: TGCAGTGCTATGGGTCTAGCGGGAGTTAGGAGCTCCTACGAGCAGTACTTC; cdr3_aa: CSAMGLAGVRSSYEQYF
clone_size: many; d_call: .; v_call: TRBV20-1; j_call: TRBJ2-2; cdr3_nt: TGCAGTGGAAGGCTAATGAACACCGGGGAGCTGTTTTTT; cdr3_aa: CSGRLMNTGELFF
clone_size: .; d_call: TRBD1; v_call: TRBV12-3/TRBV12-4; j_call: TRBJ2-1; cdr3_nt: TGTGCCAGCAGTTTTGGACAGGGATCCTACAATGAGCAGTTCTTC; cdr3_aa: CASSFGQGSYNEQFF
clone_size: once; d_call: TRBD1; v_call: TRBV6-6; j_call: TRBJ2-3; cdr3_nt: TGTGCCAGCAGTTTCCCGGGACAGGGGGCGAATACGCAGTATTTT; cdr3_aa: CASSFPGQGANTQYF
clone_size: .; d_call: TRBD2; v_call: TRBV12-3/TRBV12-4; j_call: TRBJ2-7; cdr3_nt: TGTGCCAGCAGTTTAATGGGACTAGCGGTTGCCTACGAGCAGTACTTC; cdr3_aa: CASSLMGLAVAYEQYF
clone_size: .; d_call: .; v_call: TRBV7-4; j_call: TRBJ1-1; cdr3_nt: TGTGCCAGCAGCTTAGTGTTCGTCCGGGACCGGTCGAGAAGGGCTTTCTTT; cdr3_aa: CASSLVFVRDRSRRAFF
clone_size: .; d_call: .; v_call: TRBV18; j_call: TRBJ1-6; cdr3_nt: TGTGCCAGCTCACATAGACAAAGATCACCCCTCCACTTT; cdr3_aa: CASSHRQRSPLHF
clone_size: .; d_call: .; v_call: TRBV11-1; j_call: TRBJ2-7; cdr3_nt: TGTGCCAGCAGCTTAGGAGTCTTACACTACGAGCAGTACTTC; cdr3_aa: CASSLGVLHYEQYF